The 3 T cell receptor beta chains presented below share a single source sample, sequenced in a study of OX40 agonist ivuxolimab in advanced cancers. Using immunoSEQ multiplex PCR, the repertoire was profiled, and TCRdb retains in-frame clones only, with some absent. The table shows tens of thousands of clones, with around nine tenths occurring only once. The sequencing here drew on CD4+ or CD8+ T cells sorted from blood, taken in a trial of the OX40 agonist ivuxolimab. All receptors come from an adult with an advanced solid tumor such as melanoma, head and neck, liver or kidney cancer.

V usage is TRBV5-1 and J usage is TRBJ2-5; 8 bases line up with TRBD2. Germline CDR1 reads SGHRS; CDR2 reads YFSETQ. V lost 9 bases, J lost 1 base, and 11 bases stayed unmatched. The CDR3 is made up of 15 amino acids. CDR3 nucleotide sequence: TGCGCCACCAGGAGGAGCGGGGGCCCCCAAGAGACCCAGTACTTC. Its translation is CATRRSGGPQETQYF.

This sequence joins TRBV6-5 and TRBJ2-2; unclear D gene. This CDR3 contains 14 residues. Germline V gene sequence: CDR1 MNHEY, CDR2 SVGAGI. V was shortened by 2 bases and J by 6 bases, with 10 bases between the two germline ends. CDR3 residues: CASSYLSRAGELFF. The CDR3 region has the DNA TGTGCCAGCAGTTACCTAAGTAGGGCCGGGGAGCTGTTTTTT.

This chain links TRBV7-2 with TRBJ2-6; D gene ambiguous. Between the trimmed V and J ends, which lost 0 bases and 0 bases, there was a span of 18 bases. The CDR3 extends over 20 amino acids. Per germline, CDR1 SGHTA and CDR2 FQGNSA. The CDR3 loop reads CASSLAFFFRRVSGANVLTF. The CDR3 nucleotides read TGTGCCAGCAGCTTAGCGTTTTTCTTCAGAAGAGTCTCTGGGGCCAACGTCCTGACTTTC. The whole variable domain, filled in from reference TRBV7-2 and TRBJ2-6, reads GAGVSQSPSNKVTEKGKDVELRCDPISGHTALYWYRQSLGQGLEFLIYFQGNSAPDKSGLPSDRFSAERTGGSVSTLTIQRTQQEDSAVYLCASSLAFFFRRVSGANVLTFGAGSRLTVL.